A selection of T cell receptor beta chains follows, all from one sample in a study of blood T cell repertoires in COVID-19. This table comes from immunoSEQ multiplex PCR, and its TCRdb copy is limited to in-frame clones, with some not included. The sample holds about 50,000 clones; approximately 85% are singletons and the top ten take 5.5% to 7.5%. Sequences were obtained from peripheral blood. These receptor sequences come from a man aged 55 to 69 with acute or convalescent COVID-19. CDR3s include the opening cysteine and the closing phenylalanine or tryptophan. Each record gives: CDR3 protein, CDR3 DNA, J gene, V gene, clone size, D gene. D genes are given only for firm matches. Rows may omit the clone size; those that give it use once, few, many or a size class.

CASSPDRARFNEKLFF	TGTGCCAGCAGTCCCGACAGGGCAAGGTTTAATGAAAAACTGTTTTTT	TRBJ1-4	TRBV28	NA	TRBD1
CASSLDSLGKYEQYF	TGTGCCAGCAGTTTAGACTCACTAGGGAAGTACGAGCAGTACTTC	TRBJ2-7	TRBV28	once	NA
CASSSAGGTTGELFF	TGTGCCAGCTCATCAGCGGGAGGGACCACCGGGGAGCTGTTTTTT	TRBJ2-2	TRBV7-3	NA	TRBD2
CATSDSRTGDSPLHF	TGTGCCACCAGTGATTCCCGGACAGGGGATTCACCCCTCCACTTT	TRBJ1-6	TRBV24-1	NA	TRBD1
CASSAGTGGRNIQYF	TGTGCCAGCAGCGCCGGGACAGGGGGCAGAAACATTCAGTACTTC	TRBJ2-4	TRBV13	NA	TRBD1
CASSTGLAGYNEQFF	TGTGCCAGTAGTACGGGACTAGCGGGTTACAATGAGCAGTTCTTC	TRBJ2-1	TRBV19	NA	TRBD2
CASSLGGRGFGYTF	TGTGCCAGCAGCTTGGGAGGCAGGGGCTTCGGCTACACCTTC	TRBJ1-2	TRBV5-4	NA	NA
CASSPIRGTQYF	TGTGCCAGCAGCCCCATCCGGGGGACCCAGTACTTC	TRBJ2-5	TRBV13	once	NA
CASRFGTGGNQPQHF	TGTGCCAGCAGATTTGGGACAGGGGGCAATCAGCCCCAGCATTTT	TRBJ1-5	TRBV28	NA	TRBD1
CASSLQQGQDAYEQYF	TGTGCCAGCAGTTTACAGCAGGGACAGGACGCCTACGAGCAGTACTTC	TRBJ2-7	TRBV5-8	NA	TRBD1
CASSIRQTASGANVLTF	TGTGCCAGTAGTATTAGGCAGACAGCCTCTGGGGCCAACGTCCTGACTTTC	TRBJ2-6	TRBV19	NA	NA
CASSSGDGNQPQHF	TGTGCCAGCAGCTCAGGGGACGGCAATCAGCCCCAGCATTTT	TRBJ1-5	TRBV11-2	NA	NA
CASSSQLNNEQFF	TGTGCCAGCAGCTCCCAACTTAACAATGAGCAGTTCTTC	TRBJ2-1	TRBV7-3	NA	NA
CASRAPGLLNQPQHF	TGTGCCAGCAGAGCTCCGGGACTGCTGAATCAGCCCCAGCATTTT	TRBJ1-5	TRBV2	NA	NA
CASSLVGVSGNTIYF	TGTGCCAGCAGCTTAGTCGGGGTCTCTGGAAACACCATATATTTT	TRBJ1-3	TRBV7-2	NA	NA
CASSLYGGENIQYF	TGTGCCAGCAGTTTGTATGGAGGCGAAAACATTCAGTACTTC	TRBJ2-4	TRBV27	NA	NA
CATSDLAGPANTDTQYF	TGTGCCACCAGTGATCTAGCGGGCCCCGCCAACACAGATACGCAGTATTTT	TRBJ2-3	TRBV24-1	NA	TRBD2
CASSPGLGGNEKLFF	TGCGCCAGCAGCCCGGGACTCGGGGGAAACGAAAAACTGTTTTTT	TRBJ1-4	TRBV5-1	NA	NA
CASSLPSTPVEKLFF	TGTGCCAGCAGCTTACCGTCCACCCCGGTGGAAAAACTGTTTTTT	TRBJ1-4	TRBV7-6	NA	NA
CASSSTLNTEAFF	TGTGCCAGCTCATCGACATTGAACACTGAAGCTTTCTTT	TRBJ1-1	TRBV18	NA	NA
CSVGFTGDTQYF	TGCAGCGTCGGATTTACAGGGGATACGCAGTATTTT	TRBJ2-3	TRBV29-1	NA	NA
CATSDRSRLGRTGELFF	TGTGCCACCAGTGACAGGAGCCGTTTGGGGCGCACCGGGGAGCTGTTTTTT	TRBJ2-2	TRBV24-1	NA	NA